The subject of this entry is one T cell receptor (beta chain). This clonotype appeared once. The antigen it recognizes is unknown. Qualities for individual bases were not recorded, and no much larger clone is one base off. To demonstrate the VDJtools post-analysis software, the study profiled TCR beta repertoires from the peripheral blood of some 13 young patients with multiple sclerosis. The multiple sclerosis patients were children and adolescents between roughly 6 and 17 years of age. The data were obtained in a study of post-analysis software for immune sequencing data (dated by TCRdb to between 2015 and 2016). For the study in its entirety: Relapsing-remitting, secondary progressive and progressive-relapsing multiple sclerosis were recorded as disease courses, and subtype annotation was lacking for some patients. The multiple sclerosis patient repertoires were compared with about a dozen previously published healthy control repertoires from donors aged 6 to 25 years. A subset of samples was prepared in parallel using single-end sample barcoding, then pooled and co-amplified after Illumina adapter ligation. What the study reported, not specific to this receptor: Significantly lower normalized Chao1 diversity was found in multiple sclerosis patients than in controls, suggesting substantial peripheral T-cell clonal expansion. The control group was slightly older than the multiple sclerosis patient group. Direct clustering with F measure showed strong co-clustering of samples prepared in the same batch, prompting a batch-effect correction.

Library construction relied on PCR. The data were produced on an Illumina HiSeq 2500. To reduce PCR and sequencing biases, unique molecular identifiers were incorporated into the TCR beta cDNA libraries. Every 1 to 10 million input T cells yielded 500,000 or so cDNA molecules, meaning each molecule approximated one T cell. The same protocol used for the earlier healthy control dataset was applied to prepare and sequence the patient libraries. Within a given batch, samples were prepared together, multiplexed and sequenced on the same HiSeq lane. As for how the authors treated the data: MIGEC handled the raw barcoded reads, throwing out single-read molecular identifier groups before consensus assembly and CDR3 extraction. VDJtools was used for post-analysis of the clonotype tables, and diversity was normalized by down-sampling every dataset to the size of the smallest sample. In repertoire overlap clustering, CDR3 amino acid sequences, but not nucleotide sequences, were matched to correct batch-related cross-sample contamination. TCRdb passed the public sequencing reads through fastp at Q25 and MiXCR, retaining productive beta sequences. CDR3 protein duplicates are merged, each entry listing the most common genes and DNA. The V and J calls here are based on TCRdb, not the publication. The table for this sample lists 600,000 to 750,000 distinct CDR3 sequences; approximately 60% of them were counted only once. The ten largest clones take up around 11% of the sample.

This clonotype was obtained from a girl aged 2 to 10 with multiple sclerosis. Sequenced sample: blood.

The nucleotide sequence is given as TGTGCCAGCAGCCCAGGGTGGGCCCACCCCGGCTACACCTTC. Its protein is CASSPGWAHPGYTF. The V gene is TRBV6-2 or TRBV6-3 and the J gene is TRBJ1-2, and perhaps TRBD1 as D gene, on 5 matching bases. The V end loses 6 bases and the J end loses 8 bases, and a stretch of 19 bases separates them. According to the germline V gene, CDR1 reads MNHEY and CDR2 reads SVGEGT. From the cysteine through the phenylalanine, the CDR3 covers 14 amino acids. The retained sequence is limited to the CDR3, 42 bases, with the frame set at the first base.